This T cell receptor beta chain came from a study of radiation and T cells in renal cell carcinoma (TCRdb year 2020). Some background on the complete study: Samples came from a clinical trial, in which primary renal cell carcinomas received 15 Gy stereotactic body radiation therapy followed by nephrectomy 4 weeks later. In the approximately 53 samples combined, around 3.7 million unique CDR3 nucleotide sequences were found, encoding about 3 million unique CDR3 amino acid sequences. In total, around 53 samples, comprising 25 or so tumors and approximately 27 peripheral blood samples, were subjected to TCR beta sequencing. The paper's findings and limits, for the study overall: Blood repertoire dynamics were not followed beyond 4 weeks after treatment. Because the trial had a single-armed design, the trial could not examine how radiation dose or scheduling affected the TCR repertoire. An increase in top tumor clonotypes in blood was observed from baseline to 2 weeks post-radiation, followed by contraction by 4 weeks, which was taken to suggest transient expansion of tumor-resident clones. Because no pretreatment tumor biopsies were available, whether clonotypes were present in the tumor at baseline could not be determined.

TCR beta libraries were generated from genomic DNA with the immunoSEQ kit, following the manufacturer's recommendations. Library preparation used a first multiplex PCR with proprietary primers, then a second PCR adding unique barcodes, with bead cleanups after each round. A kit-provided positive control reaction and a negative control reaction were included in every sample batch. The final libraries were assessed on an Agilent 4200 TapeStation D1000 ScreenTape, pooled by volume, and quantified by qPCR. Sequencing ran on an Illumina NextSeq500 with a MidOutput 150-cycle cartridge, using 156 Read1 and 15 Index1 cycles with kit custom primers. The pooled library was loaded at 0.75 to 1 pM, and approximately 18% PhiX control was spiked in. Regarding the original processing steps: Vendor-processed data were analyzed in R, and a clonotype was defined as all T cells sharing the same CDR3 nucleotide sequence. For clone abundance analyses, frequencies were normalized to the 10,000 most abundant clones in each sample. Public T cell clones, which averaged fewer than five per sample, were removed prior to analysis. Tumor-enriched clonotypes and baseline blood-enriched clonotypes were defined as those with an abundance difference of at least 32-fold between compartments. A beta-binomial differential abundance model was used to identify clonotypes that were expanded or contracted between blood time points. Similarity between tumor and blood repertoires was quantified using the Baroni-Urbani and Buser coefficient, and groups were compared with two-tailed Wilcoxon tests in R. TCRdb carries this immuneACCESS record with in-frame sequences only. Its versions omit some clonotypes, under half of them owing to an unresolved V gene in the studies checked, with the rest unexplained. From that table come the V and J calls and clone size; the DNA was used to work out D and trimming. Here the sample has around 140,000 clones; around 89% occur a single time. Roughly 4.1% of the sample comes from the top ten.

The junction shows trimming of 7 bases on V and 2 bases on J, plus 14 bases between the germline ends. The germline V gene supplies CDR1 SQVTM and CDR2 ANQGSEA. There are 13 amino acids in the CDR3, from cysteine to phenylalanine inclusive. Of the read, only the CDR3 DNA is kept; its 39 bases are in frame from base 1. Explained via the paper, the time point label denotes: baseline pretreatment blood. This specimen's treatment or condition label, interpreted: 15 Gy SBRT to primary tumor, nephrectomy 4 weeks later. To follow tumor-enriched clonotypes, serial peripheral blood was collected from radiation-treated patients at baseline and at 2 weeks and 4 weeks after SBRT. Every patient had renal cell carcinoma of clear cell pathology. Genomic DNA for TCR sequencing was prepared using the QIAamp DNA Blood Mini Kit (Qiagen). Samples were included in the analyses only if all quality control checks were passed.

A remark on this clone: What antigen it recognizes has not been identified. Within one base of it there is no much larger clone, and no base qualities were kept. The same CDR3 is also encoded by other DNA sequences in this sample.

The TCR originated in a woman between 65 and 79 years old with renal cell carcinoma. The sample was blood, taken from a patient whose treatment included radiotherapy and nephrectomy. The chain is made from TRBV29-1 and TRBJ1-1; the D region possibly corresponds to TRBD1 (6 bases align). The CDR3 is CSARWTANTEAFF. The sequenced DNA is TGCAGCGCCCGGTGGACAGCCAACACTGAAGCTTTCTTT.